This T cell receptor beta chain was sequenced in a study of identical twins. To note about this clonotype: Its matching antigen is unknown.

Through template switching, a universal primer site was introduced, and the cDNA contained unique molecular identifiers. One entry per CDR3 protein results from TCRdb running MiXCR on the 5' RACE reads. The data show 400,000 or so distinct CDR3 sequences, about 9% seen once. Healthy Caucasians were all of the donors. Regarding the study as a whole: Twin pairs had excess sharing that was weaker in beta out-of-frame sequences. Insertions ran lower in abundant cord blood beta clonotypes, though not in memory repertoires.

The CDR3 contains 15 residues. V was pared by 2 bases and J by 2 bases, with 4 bases of the junction left unmatched. Germline V gene sequence: CDR1 LNHNV, CDR2 YYDKDF (reference sequence). Sequenced input: naive T cells sorted from blood. This receptor was identified in a woman between 50 and 59 years old in good health. J is TRBJ2-3 and V is TRBV15; 7 nucleotides align to TRBD1. CDR3 sequence reads: CATSRKGGATDTQYF. CDR3 DNA sequence: TGTGCCACCAGCAGAAAAGGGGGCGCCACAGATACGCAGTATTTT. The variable domain in full, with the rest retrieved from reference TRBV15 and TRBJ2-3, is DAMVIQNPRYQVTQFGKPVTLSCSQTLNHNVMYWYQQKSSQAPKLLFHYYDKDFNNEADTPDNFQSRRPNTSFCFLDIRSPGLGDTAMYLCATSRKGGATDTQYFGPGTRLTVL.